This T cell receptor (beta chain) appears in the sequencing data of a study of OX40 agonist ivuxolimab in advanced cancers. Across the study: In three patients, partial responses were observed, one with hepatocellular carcinoma and two with cutaneous melanoma. Overall study results and limits: The work left the antigen specificity of expanded peripheral T cells undetermined. There were, on average, more expanded clones in CD8+ T cells than in CD4+.

The protocol was immunoSEQ multiplex PCR, while the TCRdb copy is restricted to in-frame clones and leaves out a portion. Among 55,000 to 65,000 clones listed, more than 85% were seen once. Remarks on this clone: The antigen remains unidentified.

Excluded were patients having autoimmune disease history or systemic immunosuppression. The V gene lost 7 bases and the J gene lost 5 bases, with 9 bases spanning the gap. The CDR3 is made up of 11 amino acids. The germline gives CDR1 MNHNS, CDR2 SASEGT. This chain links TRBV6-1 with TRBJ2-7; either TRBD1 or TRBD2 may supply D (5 bases each). This clonotype originated in an adult with an advanced solid tumor such as melanoma, head and neck, liver or kidney cancer. This specimen consisted of CD4+ or CD8+ T cells sorted from blood, obtained in a trial of the OX40 agonist ivuxolimab. The CDR3 DNA reads TGTGCCAGCACCCGAGGGGACGAGCAGTACTTC. Encoded protein: CASTRGDEQYF.